Listed here are 19 T cell receptor beta chains from one sample, sequenced in a study of tumor-infiltrating lymphocytes in primary liver carcinoma. Between 20 and 30 mg of unsorted bulk tissue served as the source from which RNA and DNA were co-extracted. The input was about 500 ng total RNA; TCR beta cDNA was made from it with a constant-region primer. For TCR beta, libraries were produced by three nested multiplex PCR rounds using slightly modified ARM-PCR. A C-beta reverse primer was combined with TRBV1-TRBV30 forward primers in the first two PCR rounds, and each round had roughly 9 cycles. TCRdb itself ran the multiplex PCR reads through MiXCR, one entry per CDR3 protein. This table holds about 84,000 distinct CDR3 sequences, approximately 77% found once. Sequencing was done on a sample of liver tumor tissue from sampling region 1. Subset here: tumor region T1, superior pole. The receptors originated from a middle-aged man with primary liver carcinoma and hepatitis B virus infection.

In the case of this clonotype: Germline is not matched at one junction end, which may reflect a read error. This chain joins TRBV29-1 and TRBJ2-7; either TRBD1 or TRBD2 may supply D (5 bases each). From germline, CDR1 is SQVTM and CDR2 ANQGSEA. The CDR3 totals 13 residues. The CDR3: CSVDGDGSYEQYF. Written as DNA, the CDR3 is TGCAGCGTTGACGGGGACGGATCCTACGAACAGTACTTC.

This clonotype is a singleton in its sample. One junction end does not reproduce the germline sequence, and a read error may be involved. V is TRBV11-2 and J is TRBJ2-2; 9 nucleotides line up with TRBD2. The CDR3 runs 16 residues. Per germline, CDR1 SGHAT and CDR2 FQNNGV. The chain's CDR3 is CASSLVALAGTGDLLF. The CDR3 DNA sequence: TGTGCCAGCAGCTTAGTGGCCCTAGCGGGAACCGGGGACCTGCTTTTT.

The chain is built from TRBV11-2 and TRBJ2-7, with TRBD1 as a possible D gene (5 bases). V was trimmed by 2 bases and J by 4 bases, leaving 12 bases between them. This CDR3 has 14 residues. The germline gives CDR1 SGHAT, CDR2 FQNNGV. CDR3 coding DNA: TGTGCCAGCAGCTTAACGGACACTGAGTACGAGCAGTACTTC. It encodes CASSLTDTEYEQYF.

Comments on this clonotype: At one end, the junction sequence differs from germline, possibly due to a read error. This rearrangement joins TRBV6-1 to TRBJ2-5; the D is unclear. From germline, CDR1 is MNHNS and CDR2 SASEGT. The CDR3 has 16 residues. The CDR3, as DNA: TGTGCCAGCGAAACAACACCCAATGAATTTCGAGAGATCCAGTACTTC. Its protein is CASETTPNEFREIQYF.

Concerning this clonotype: One end of the junction varies from germline; a read error may be responsible. The CDR3 region is CAGSLTDGAYKQYF. The DNA of the CDR3 is TGTGCCGGCAGCTTAACCGACGGAGCCTACAAACAGTACTTC. J is TRBJ2-7 and V is TRBV11-2; no clear D. The CDR3 is 14 residues long. Germline V CDR1 and CDR2: SGHAT, FQNNGV.

Turning to this clonotype: This CDR3 fails to terminate in the conserved phenylalanine or tryptophan, so it likely reflects a read error. This chain joins TRBV6-2 or TRBV6-3 and TRBJ2-6; D possibly corresponds to TRBD1 (5 bases). This CDR3 comprises 14 residues. CDR1 is MNHEY, CDR2 SVGEGT, per germline. CDR3 sequence: CASSYISGANILTI. The CDR3 DNA is TGTGCCAGCAGTTACATCTCTGGGGCCAACATCCTGACTATC.

At least ten counts were recorded for this clonotype. The rearrangement links TRBV7-9 to TRBJ2-7; TRBD2 aligns across 12 bases. Per the germline V gene, CDR1 is SEHNR and CDR2 is FQNEAQ (reference sequence). There are 17 residues in the CDR3. V lost 5 bases to trimming and J lost 0 bases; unmatched junction nucleotides: 8. Here the CDR3 DNA reads TGTGCCAGCAGCAGTCTATGGACTAGCGGGGACTCCTACGAGCAGTACTTC. Protein product: CASSSLWTSGDSYEQYF.

A word on this clonotype: Germline and junction disagree at one end, which may indicate a read error. The CDR3 DNA follows: TGTGCTAGCAGCTCCTCTAGAGGGGGCCAAGAGACCCAGTACTTC. This encodes CASSSSRGGQETQYF. The chain couples TRBV7-8 to TRBJ2-5; D perhaps matches TRBD1 (6 bases). The germline V gene encodes CDR1 SGHVS and CDR2 FQNEAQ. CDR3 length: 15 amino acids.

This clonotype has only one observation. One end of the junction varies from germline; a read error may be responsible. This chain connects TRBV29-1 to TRBJ2-1, with 11 positions matching TRBD2. Germline V gives CDR1 SQVTM, CDR2 ANQGSEA. The CDR3 is 16 residues long. The CDR3 region has the DNA TGCAGCGTTGAACCCTTGACTAGCGGGACCTATAATGAGCAGTTATTC. Its translation is CSVEPLTSGTYNEQLF.

Comments on this clonotype: The CDR3 carries no conserved terminal phenylalanine or tryptophan, so it likely arises from a read error. The genes are TRBV14 and TRBJ2-7, with D perhaps TRBD2 (5 bases). CDR3 length: 14 amino acids. Germline V gene sequence: CDR1 SGHDN, CDR2 FVKESK. Trimming left V 7 bases short and J 3 bases short, with 16 bases between. CDR3 DNA: TGTGCCAGCAACCGGACTCCCACAAACTACGAGCAGTACCTC. As protein: CASNRTPTNYEQYL.

For this clonotype: One end of the junction does not line up with germline, which may come from a read error. The chain is built from TRBV7-8 and TRBJ1-1; D may be TRBD1 (6 bases). Germline CDR1 SGHVS, CDR2 FQNEAQ. CDR3 length: 15 residues. The CDR3 loop reads CPSSLGGGVNTEAFF. The CDR3 DNA reads as TGTCCCAGCAGCTTAGGGGGGGGGGTGAACACTGAAGCTTTCTTT.

The CDR3 DNA reads TGTGTGAGCAGCCCCGGGGCTGAAGCTTTCTTT. This sequence encodes CVSSPGAEAFF. The chain employs TRBV28 and TRBJ1-1; D is undetermined. Germline assignment: CDR1 MDHEN and CDR2 SYDVKM. The CDR3 extends over 11 amino acids.

Remarks on this clonotype: At one boundary the junction diverges from the germline segment, which might be a read error. The chain uses TRBV4-1 and TRBJ2-7; D perhaps matches TRBD2 (5 bases). CDR1 is MGHRA and CDR2 is YSYEKL in the germline V gene. This CDR3 is built from 16 residues. The CDR3 coding sequence is TGCACCAGCAGCCAAGAGAGGGCTGGAAGTGGCTACGAGCAGTACTTC. It encodes CTSSQERAGSGYEQYF.

On this clonotype itself: No conserved phenylalanine or tryptophan is present at the end of the CDR3, so a read error is the likely explanation. The DNA is omitted, as the CDR3 cannot be located on it reliably, and the CDR3 follows TCRdb's listing. V and J are TRBV11-2 and TRBJ2-1; TRBD2 is the table's D call and was not checked against the DNA. The germline CDR1 and CDR2 sequences are SGHAT and FQNNGV. The CDR3 adds up to 14 amino acids, both ends counted. CDR3 region: CASSWTSEIDEPFL.

The chain recombines TRBV6-2 or TRBV6-3 with TRBJ2-4; D is undetermined. V lost 5 bases, J lost 7 bases, and 18 bases lay in between. The CDR3 length is 15 residues. Germline-derived CDR1 and CDR2 are MNHEY and SVGEGT. The CDR3 sequence: CASSTFGVHNNIQYF. Here the CDR3 DNA reads TGTGCCAGCAGTACTTTTGGAGTACACAATAACATTCAGTACTTC.

This clonotype was seen only a few times. A much larger clone is a single base away; this may be a read error. This chain links TRBV6-1 with TRBJ2-7, with D perhaps matching TRBD1 (6 bases). This CDR3 contains 14 residues. CDR1 MNHNS and CDR2 SASEGT come from the germline V gene. The DNA of the CDR3 is TGTGCCAGCAGTGAAGCGCGGACAGTCTACGAGCAGCACTTC. Residues: CASSEARTVYEQHF.

By share of the sample, this clonotype is medium-sized. The chain recombines TRBV29-1 with TRBJ1-2; 8 bases line up with TRBD1. The CDR3 totals 13 residues. Germline V CDR1 and CDR2: SQVTM, ANQGSEA. V dropped 7 bases and J dropped 5; count of bases not matched to a gene: 9. The CDR3 DNA sequence: TGCAGCGGTAACTTTCAGGGGGCTTATGGCTACACCTTC. Its protein is CSGNFQGAYGYTF.

This clonotype came up many times. This chain links TRBV12-3 or TRBV12-4 with TRBJ2-1; D not certain. V shed 2 bases and J shed 2 bases, with 10 bases lying between them. The CDR3 extends over 15 amino acids. CDR3 in DNA: TGTGCCAGCAGTTTAAGGGATGCCACCTACAATGAGCAGTTCTTC. Protein: CASSLRDATYNEQFF.

The CDR3 DNA is TGCAGCATTGCAACGAACACCGGGGAGCTGTTTTTT. Protein: CSIATNTGELFF. The J gene is TRBJ2-2, the V gene TRBV29-1, with D unclear. The CDR3 contains 12 residues. V was clipped by 8 bases and J by 0 bases, with 7 bases between them. Germline CDR1 reads SQVTM; CDR2 reads ANQGSEA.